Below are 11 T cell receptor beta chains sequenced from a single sample in a study of technical replicates of blood from a few donors. The protocol was immunoSEQ multiplex PCR, while the TCRdb copy is restricted to in-frame clones and leaves out a portion. Found here are tens of thousands of clones, 95% to 98% of them singletons; the top ten hold roughly 0.25%. Sequenced: T cells isolated from PBMCs. These receptors came from a human donor in good health.

The chain is built from TRBV11-1 and TRBJ1-1; tentative D call: TRBD1 (6 bases). The germline CDR1 and CDR2 sequences are SGHAT and FQDESV (reference sequence). V was cut by 6 bases and J by 2 bases, with 10 bases left in between. The CDR3 is made up of 13 amino acids. The CDR3 loop reads CASSLTGNTEAFF. The CDR3 DNA reads as TGTGCCAGCAGTCTGACAGGTAACACTGAAGCTTTCTTT.

This chain connects TRBV27 to TRBJ1-1; D not certain. CDR1 MNHEY and CDR2 SMNVEV come from the germline V gene (reference sequence). The CDR3 has 14 residues. V was shortened by 0 bases and J by 1 base, with 6 bases between the two germline ends. The CDR3 bases are TGTGCCAGCAGTTTATCGAACTGGAACACTGAAGCTTTCTTT. Translating gives CASSLSNWNTEAFF.

This sequence joins TRBV10-3 and TRBJ2-1, with D perhaps TRBD2 (6 bases). Germline CDR1 and CDR2: ENHRY and SYGVKD. This CDR3 contains 14 residues. V dropped 3 bases and J dropped 6 bases, with 12 bases sitting between them. The CDR3, as DNA: TGTGCCATCAGTGATACAGCGGGTTTCAATGAGCAGTTCTTC. It encodes CAISDTAGFNEQFF.

This chain joins TRBV15 and TRBJ1-1; 7 positions match TRBD1. The CDR3 covers 16 residues. V shed 1 base, J shed 1 base, and the junction held 6 bases outside the gene matches. CDR1 LNHNV and CDR2 YYDKDF come from the germline V gene (reference sequence). In nucleotides, the CDR3 is TGTGCCACCAGCAGAGCTATGGACAGGAGGAACACTGAAGCTTTCTTT. It specifies CATSRAMDRRNTEAFF.

The chain recombines TRBV10-1 with TRBJ2-5, with a tentative D call TRBD2 (6 bases). Trimming cost V 3 bases and J 1 base, with 12 bases left between them. Germline CDR1 WNHNN, CDR2 SYGVQD (reference sequence). CDR3 length equals 15 residues. The CDR3: CASSEFGGTQETQYF. The CDR3, as DNA: TGCGCCAGCAGTGAATTTGGGGGGACCCAAGAGACCCAGTACTTC.

CDR3: CASSLRGQGDNEQFF. DNA of the CDR3: TGCGCCAGCAGCCTCAGGGGGCAAGGCGACAATGAGCAGTTCTTC. The V and J genes are TRBV4-3 and TRBJ2-1; 8 bases line up with TRBD1. The CDR3 runs 15 residues. Germline lookup yields CDR1 LGHNA and CDR2 YSLEER. Germline trimming cut 4 bases from V and 5 bases from J; bases unmatched to any gene: 7.

The chain links TRBV11-2 to TRBJ2-2; 14 bases are a match to TRBD2. CDR1 and CDR2 from the germline V gene are SGHAT and FQNNGV. V lost 0 bases to trimming and J lost 4 bases; unmatched junction nucleotides: 4. The CDR3 loop spans 18 amino acids. The CDR3 DNA is TGTGCCAGCAGCTTAGATTGGACTAGCGGGAGGTTCACCGGGGAGCTGTTTTTT. This encodes CASSLDWTSGRFTGELFF.

The genes are TRBV4-3 and TRBJ2-3, with 8 bases that match TRBD2. The V gene's germline CDR1 is LGHNA and CDR2 YSLEER. J lost 4 bases, V lost 1 base, and 4 bases had no gene match. The CDR3 covers 15 residues. CDR3 bases: TGCGCCAGCAGCCAAGTTATCGGGAGGGCAGATACGCAGTATTTT. This encodes CASSQVIGRADTQYF.

The rearrangement uses TRBV7-2 and TRBJ2-1, with D possibly being TRBD2 (6 bases). CDR3 length: 15 residues. The germline V gene encodes CDR1 SGHTA and CDR2 FQGNSA. V shed 3 bases and J shed 4 bases, with 13 bases lying between them. The CDR3 reads CASSFSTLAYNEQFF. The DNA of the CDR3 is TGTGCCAGCAGCTTCAGCACACTAGCATACAATGAGCAGTTCTTC.

V usage is TRBV6-1 and J usage is TRBJ2-1; TRBD1 aligns across 9 bases. CDR3 size: 17 residues. Per germline, CDR1 MNHNS and CDR2 SASEGT. The V segment lost 3 bases and the J segment 3 bases; nucleotides outside the gene matches: 9. The CDR3 DNA reads TGTGCCAGCAGTGAGGCAAGGGACAGGGAAAGCTACAATGAGCAGTTCTTC. Translating gives CASSEARDRESYNEQFF.

The V and J genes are TRBV11-1 and TRBJ1-5; D might be TRBD1 (5 bases). With 1 base removed from V and 2 bases from J, the gap between germline ends came to 9 bases. The CDR3 length is 15 residues. Germline V gene lookup returns CDR1 SGHAT and CDR2 FQDESV (reference sequence). CDR3: CASSLGGEGNQPQHF. CDR3 DNA: TGTGCCAGCAGCTTAGGGGGGGAAGGCAATCAGCCCCAGCATTTT.